This note documents a single TCR beta chain sequence. Libraries were prepared by immunoSEQ multiplex PCR; TCRdb keeps only in-frame clonotypes and omits some of them. The sample records around 440,000 clones, about 91% being singletons. V was cut by 4 bases and J by 6 bases, with 6 bases left in between. Germline CDR1 SGHAT, CDR2 FQDESV (reference sequence). CDR3 length equals 11 residues. The data stem from a study of blood T cell repertoires in COVID-19. About the study: The samples span acute and convalescent COVID-19 from the United States, Italy and Spain.

The gene calls are TRBV11-1 and TRBJ1-2; no clear D. Sequenced sample: peripheral blood. The receptor's source is a woman between 50 and 59 years old with COVID-19, enrolled during active disease. The CDR3 spells CASSSFDGYTF. In DNA form, the CDR3 reads TGTGCCAGCAGCTCATTTGATGGCTACACCTTC.